The clone carrying this TCR beta chain was detected a few times. Sequencing was performed with immunoSEQ multiplex PCR; in TCRdb, only in-frame clones are kept and a portion is missing. The table records 45,000 or so clones, roughly 83% of them present only once. Single viable CD3+CD4+CD8-CD45RO+ cells were sorted as the memory CD4+ T cells. These data are taken from a study of memory CD4+ T cells and cytomegalovirus serostatus. Trimming removed 2 bases from V and 7 bases from J; junction bases left unmatched: 4. The CDR3 runs 13 residues. Germline V CDR1 and CDR2: SEHNR, FQNEAQ (reference sequence). Material: memory CD4+ T cells from blood. The rearrangement links TRBV7-9 to TRBJ1-1; TRBD1 matches 7 bases. The receptor was isolated from an adult in good health and CMV-seronegative. The CDR3 is CASSLIQGFEAFF. The CDR3 region has the DNA TGTGCCAGCAGCTTAATACAGGGGTTTGAAGCTTTCTTT.